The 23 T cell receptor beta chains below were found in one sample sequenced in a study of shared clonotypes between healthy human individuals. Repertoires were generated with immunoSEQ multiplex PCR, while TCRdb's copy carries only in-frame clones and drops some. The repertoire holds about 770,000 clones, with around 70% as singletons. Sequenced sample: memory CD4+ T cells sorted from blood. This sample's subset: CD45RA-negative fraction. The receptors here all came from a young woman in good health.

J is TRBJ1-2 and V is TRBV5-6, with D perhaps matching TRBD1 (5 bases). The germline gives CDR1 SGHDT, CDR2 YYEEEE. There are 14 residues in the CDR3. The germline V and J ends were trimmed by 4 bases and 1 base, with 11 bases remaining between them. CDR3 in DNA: TGTGCCAGCAGCCACAAGACAGTTAACTATGGCTACACCTTC. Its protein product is CASSHKTVNYGYTF.

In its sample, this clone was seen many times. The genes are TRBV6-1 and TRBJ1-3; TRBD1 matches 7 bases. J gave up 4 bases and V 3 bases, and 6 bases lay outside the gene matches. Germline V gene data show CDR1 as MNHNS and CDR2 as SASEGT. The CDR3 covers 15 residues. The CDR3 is CASSERQGGGNTIYF. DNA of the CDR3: TGTGCCAGCAGTGAGCGACAGGGAGGCGGAAACACCATATATTTT.

CDR3 amino acids: CASSHGYSTGNTIYF. The CDR3 DNA is TGTGCCAGCAGCCACGGTTACAGCACTGGAAACACCATATATTTT. The chain has TRBV7-6 and TRBJ1-3; D is uncertain. V was clipped by 5 bases and J by 2 bases, with 13 bases between them. Germline V CDR1 and CDR2: SGHVS, FNYEAQ. CDR3 size: 15 residues.

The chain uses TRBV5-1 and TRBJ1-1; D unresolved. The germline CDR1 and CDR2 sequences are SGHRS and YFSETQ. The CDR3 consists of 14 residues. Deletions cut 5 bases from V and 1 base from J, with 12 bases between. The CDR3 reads CASSPDGSNTEAFF. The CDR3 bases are TGCGCCAGCAGTCCGGACGGATCGAACACTGAAGCTTTCTTT.

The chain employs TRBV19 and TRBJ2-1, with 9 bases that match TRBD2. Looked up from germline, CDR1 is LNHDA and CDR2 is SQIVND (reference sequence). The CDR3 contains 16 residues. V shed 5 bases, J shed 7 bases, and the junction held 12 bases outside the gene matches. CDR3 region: CASSAHLAGVGNEQFF. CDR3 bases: TGTGCCAGTAGTGCCCACTTAGCGGGAGTAGGTAATGAGCAGTTCTTC.

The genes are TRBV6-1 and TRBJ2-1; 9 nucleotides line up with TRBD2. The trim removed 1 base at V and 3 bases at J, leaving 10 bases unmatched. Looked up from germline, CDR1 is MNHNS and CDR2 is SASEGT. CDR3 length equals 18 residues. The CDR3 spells CASSEEVGLAGLYNEQFF. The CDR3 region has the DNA TGTGCCAGCAGTGAAGAGGTAGGGCTAGCGGGACTCTACAATGAGCAGTTCTTC.

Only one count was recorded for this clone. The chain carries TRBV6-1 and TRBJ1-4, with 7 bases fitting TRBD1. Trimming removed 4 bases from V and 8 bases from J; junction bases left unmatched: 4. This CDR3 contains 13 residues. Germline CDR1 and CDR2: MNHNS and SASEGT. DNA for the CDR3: TGTGCCAGCAGTGGGACAGGCAGGGAAAAACTGTTTTTT. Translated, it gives CASSGTGREKLFF.

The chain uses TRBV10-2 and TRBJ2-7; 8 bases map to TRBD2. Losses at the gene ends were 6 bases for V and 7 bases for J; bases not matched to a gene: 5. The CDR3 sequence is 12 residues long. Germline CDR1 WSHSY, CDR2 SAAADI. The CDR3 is CASRGTRGEQYF. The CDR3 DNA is TGCGCCAGCAGAGGGACTAGGGGGGAGCAGTACTTC.

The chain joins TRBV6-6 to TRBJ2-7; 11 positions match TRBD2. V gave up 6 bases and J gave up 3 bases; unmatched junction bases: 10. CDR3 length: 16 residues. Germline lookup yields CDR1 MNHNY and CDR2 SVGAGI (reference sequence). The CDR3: CASSRFKLAGGYEQYF. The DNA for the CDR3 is TGTGCCAGCAGCCGTTTCAAGCTAGCGGGGGGCTACGAGCAGTACTTC.

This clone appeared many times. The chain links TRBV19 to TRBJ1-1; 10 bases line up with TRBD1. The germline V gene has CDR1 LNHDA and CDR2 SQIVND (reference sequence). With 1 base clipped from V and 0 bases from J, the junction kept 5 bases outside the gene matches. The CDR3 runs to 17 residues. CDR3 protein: CASSIATGQGVNTEAFF. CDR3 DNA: TGTGCCAGTAGTATAGCCACAGGACAGGGGGTGAACACTGAAGCTTTCTTT.

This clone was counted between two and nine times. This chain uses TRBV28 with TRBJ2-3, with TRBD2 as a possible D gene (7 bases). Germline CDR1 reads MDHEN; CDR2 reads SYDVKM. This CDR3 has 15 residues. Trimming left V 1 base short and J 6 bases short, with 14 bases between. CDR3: CASSLFQGGGDTQYF. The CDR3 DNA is TGTGCCAGCAGTTTATTTCAGGGCGGGGGCGATACGCAGTATTTT.

CDR3 loop: CASSPAGGRYNEQFF. The CDR3 DNA reads TGTGCCAGCAGCCCAGCGGGAGGACGCTACAATGAGCAGTTCTTC. The chain uses TRBV5-4 and TRBJ2-1; 9 bases are a match to TRBD2. The V and J ends lost 4 bases and 3 bases, in that order; junction bases with no gene match: 5. The CDR3 extends over 15 amino acids. Germline V gene data show CDR1 as SGHNT and CDR2 as YYREEE (reference sequence).

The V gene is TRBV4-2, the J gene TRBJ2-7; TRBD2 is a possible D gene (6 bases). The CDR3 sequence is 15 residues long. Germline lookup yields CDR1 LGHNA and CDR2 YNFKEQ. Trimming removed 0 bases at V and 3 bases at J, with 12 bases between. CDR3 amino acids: CASSQDPSEDYEQYF. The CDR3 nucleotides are TGTGCCAGCAGCCAAGATCCTAGCGAAGACTACGAGCAGTACTTC.

CDR3 coding DNA: TGTGCCAGTTCTCACGGGACTAACCAAGAGACCCAGTACTTC. Translated: CASSHGTNQETQYF. The J gene is TRBJ2-5, the V gene TRBV19; 7 bases line up with TRBD2. CDR1 and CDR2 from the germline V gene are LNHDA and SQIVND (reference sequence). This CDR3 is 14 amino acids long. With V trimmed by 8 bases and J by 0 bases, 6 bases remained unmatched.

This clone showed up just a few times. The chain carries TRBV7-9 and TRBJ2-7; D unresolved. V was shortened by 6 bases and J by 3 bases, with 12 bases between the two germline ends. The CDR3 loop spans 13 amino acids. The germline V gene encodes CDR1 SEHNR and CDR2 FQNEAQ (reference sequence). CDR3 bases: TGTGCCAGCAGTTACGACACCGGCTACGAGCAGTACTTC. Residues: CASSYDTGYEQYF.

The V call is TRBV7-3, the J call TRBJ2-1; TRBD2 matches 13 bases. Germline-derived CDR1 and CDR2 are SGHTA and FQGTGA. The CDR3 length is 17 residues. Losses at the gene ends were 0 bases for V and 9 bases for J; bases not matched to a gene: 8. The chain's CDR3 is CASSLTQLAGGPGEQFF. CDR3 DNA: TGTGCCAGCAGCTTAACCCAACTAGCGGGAGGGCCAGGTGAGCAGTTCTTC.

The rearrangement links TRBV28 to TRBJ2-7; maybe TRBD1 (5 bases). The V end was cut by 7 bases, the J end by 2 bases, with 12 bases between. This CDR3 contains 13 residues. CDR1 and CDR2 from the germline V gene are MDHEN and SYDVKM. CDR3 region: CASKWSGTYEQYF. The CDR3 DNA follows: TGTGCCAGCAAGTGGTCAGGGACCTACGAGCAGTACTTC.

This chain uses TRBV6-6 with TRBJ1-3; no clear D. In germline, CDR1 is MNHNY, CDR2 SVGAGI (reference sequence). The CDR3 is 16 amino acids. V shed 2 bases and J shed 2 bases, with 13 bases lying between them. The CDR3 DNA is TGTGCCAGCAGTTACCGCAGTCCGACGGCTGGAAACACCATATATTTT. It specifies CASSYRSPTAGNTIYF.

CDR3 DNA: TGTGCCAGCTGGACCCCCCTGACTAGCACAGATACGCAGTATTTT. It yields the protein CASWTPLTSTDTQYF. The chain couples TRBV28 to TRBJ2-3; unclear D gene. Germline V lookup: CDR1 MDHEN, CDR2 SYDVKM. The ends were cut back, 8 bases at V and 0 bases at J, with 15 bases in the middle. The CDR3 totals 15 residues.

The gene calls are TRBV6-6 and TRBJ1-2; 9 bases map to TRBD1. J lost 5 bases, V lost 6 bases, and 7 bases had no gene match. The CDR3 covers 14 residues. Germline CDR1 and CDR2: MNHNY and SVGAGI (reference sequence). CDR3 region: CASRRQGVGYGYTF. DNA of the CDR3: TGTGCCAGCAGGCGACAGGGGGTGGGATATGGCTACACCTTC.

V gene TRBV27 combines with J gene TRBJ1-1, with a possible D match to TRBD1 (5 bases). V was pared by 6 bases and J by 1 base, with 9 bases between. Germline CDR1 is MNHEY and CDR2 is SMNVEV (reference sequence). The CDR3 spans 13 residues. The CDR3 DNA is TGTGCCAGCAGGTACAGGAGGAACACTGAAGCTTTCTTT. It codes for CASRYRRNTEAFF.

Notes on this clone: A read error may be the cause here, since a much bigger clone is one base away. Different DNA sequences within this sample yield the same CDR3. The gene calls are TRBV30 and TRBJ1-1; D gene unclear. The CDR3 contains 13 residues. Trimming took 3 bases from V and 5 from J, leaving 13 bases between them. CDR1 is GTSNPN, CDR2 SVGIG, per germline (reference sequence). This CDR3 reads CAWSVMRETEAFF. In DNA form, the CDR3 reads TGTGCCTGGAGCGTTATGCGGGAGACTGAAGCTTTCTTT.

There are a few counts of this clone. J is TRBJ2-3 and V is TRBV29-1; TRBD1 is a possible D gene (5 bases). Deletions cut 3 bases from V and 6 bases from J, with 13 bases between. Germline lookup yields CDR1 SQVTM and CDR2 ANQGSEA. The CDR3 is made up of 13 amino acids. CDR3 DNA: TGCAGCGTTGAGCCAGAGGCAGGGGATACGCAGTATTTT. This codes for CSVEPEAGDTQYF.